This T cell receptor (beta chain) was recovered during a study of cytomegalovirus exposure and HLA in healthy donors. Study as a whole: The early release's HLA-typed donors yielded 65 million to 85 million unique TCRs.

Notes on the study in general: Prediction of most subjects' HLA-A and HLA-B alleles by TCR beta sequences was reportedly accurate. HLA allele associations emerged for 15,000 to 20,000 TCR beta sequences in a later analysis, at 0.05 false discovery rate.

The germline V gene has CDR1 KGHSH and CDR2 LQKENI. Trimming cost V 3 bases and J 2 bases, with 6 bases left between them. The CDR3 sequence is 13 residues long. The PCR had 60 Vbeta and 13 Jbeta primers. Authors' data handling: Later, 75 million to 100 million unique TCR beta chains were counted in an analysis, and 8.5 million to 13 million of them were shared. The protocol was immunoSEQ multiplex PCR, while the TCRdb copy is restricted to in-frame clones and leaves out a portion. That table furnishes V, J and clone size, whereas the DNA furnished D and trimming. The sample holds approximately 83,000 clones; approximately 80% are singletons and the top ten take around 2%. This clone was seen only a few times. Its antigen is undetermined.

The sample was PBMCs. The V call is TRBV18, the J call TRBJ2-3; possible D gene TRBD2, 5 bases. This TCR was recovered from a man aged 18 to 29 in good health and CMV-seronegative. In nucleotides, the CDR3 is TGTGCCAGCTCACCGGGAGCCACAGATACGCAGTATTTT. It codes for CASSPGATDTQYF.